A single sample is the source of the 28 T cell receptor beta chains below, sequenced in a study of CD8+ T cells in alopecia areata (dated by TCRdb to 2017 to 2018). Receptors were amplified or captured by the immunoSEQ multiplex PCR assay. RNA was extracted from all samples and reverse transcribed into cDNA as template for TCR sequencing. Entries here come from immuneACCESS through TCRdb and include only in-frame sequences with V and J called. Some clones fail to appear in such tables; in the studies checked, an unresolved V gene covers under half of the shortfall, and the cause of the remainder is unknown. This sample holds about 30,000 clones; roughly 58% were observed only once. The biggest ten clones account for about a sixth of the sample. The source material was NKG2D-high CD8+ T cells sorted from blood. Read against the paper, the sample's cell subset or site label means: sorted CD8+ NKG2D-high blood T cells. Receptors were obtained from a human donor with alopecia areata.

This clone was seen a handful of times. V gene TRBV7-9 combines with J gene TRBJ2-7; perhaps TRBD1 as D (6 bases). Germline assignment: CDR1 SEHNR and CDR2 FQNEAQ (reference sequence). The germline V and J ends were trimmed by 5 bases and 9 bases, with 20 bases remaining between them. The CDR3 covers 14 residues. CDR3 coding DNA: TGTGCCAGCAGCCTAGGGGGAGACCAAAGAACGCAGTACTTC. This codes for CASSLGGDQRTQYF.

J is TRBJ2-7 and V is TRBV2; 9 positions agree with TRBD1. Germline V gene lookup returns CDR1 SNHLY and CDR2 FYNNEI. V shed 7 bases, J shed 3 bases, and the junction held 4 bases outside the gene matches. The CDR3 runs to 13 residues. CDR3 sequence: CASIGTGNYEQYF. The DNA for the CDR3 is TGTGCCAGCATAGGGACAGGGAACTACGAGCAGTACTTC.

The rearrangement joins TRBV5-1 to TRBJ2-1; D unresolved. Germline V gene sequence: CDR1 SGHRS, CDR2 YFSETQ. CDR3 length: 15 amino acids. The V and J ends lost 4 bases and 0 bases respectively, with 11 bases between them. The CDR3 here is CASSLIGNSYNEQFF. Written as DNA, the CDR3 is TGCGCCAGCAGCCTCATAGGGAACTCCTACAATGAGCAGTTCTTC.

Only one count was recorded for this clone. The rearrangement links TRBV6-5 to TRBJ1-2, with D hard to call. The CDR3 contains 13 residues. The ends were cut back, 3 bases at V and 1 base at J, with 6 bases in the middle. Germline V CDR1 and CDR2: MNHEY, SVGAGI. CDR3 protein: CASSYRSNYGYTF. DNA of the CDR3: TGTGCCAGCAGTTATAGGAGTAACTATGGCTACACCTTC.

On this clone itself: In the same sample, other DNA sequences code for this CDR3. The chain uses TRBV6-5 and TRBJ2-1; D is perhaps TRBD1 or TRBD2 (5 bases each). V lost 2 bases to trimming and J lost 7 bases, with 6 bases between them. Germline CDR1 MNHEY, CDR2 SVGAGI. The CDR3 contains 12 residues. In DNA form, the CDR3 reads TGTGCCAGCAGTTACGGGGGTAATGAGCAGTTCTTC. Translation gives CASSYGGNEQFF.

The chain has TRBV6-5 and TRBJ2-1, with TRBD1 as a possible D gene (6 bases). This CDR3 spans 14 amino acids. V was pared by 6 bases and J by 3 bases, with 12 bases between. CDR1 and CDR2 (germline): MNHEY, SVGAGI. The CDR3 is CASRTRGGYNEQFF. The CDR3 DNA sequence: TGTGCCAGCAGGACCAGGGGTGGCTACAATGAGCAGTTCTTC.

This clone was observed a few times. The rearrangement uses TRBV29-1 and TRBJ1-1, with D perhaps matching TRBD1 (5 bases). The CDR3 has 13 amino acids. Trimming took off 4 bases at V and 1 base at J, with 10 bases between the two ends. From germline, CDR1 is SQVTM and CDR2 ANQGSEA. The DNA of the CDR3 is TGCAGCGTTGTCCCCGACAGGAACACTGAAGCTTTCTTT. Translating gives CSVVPDRNTEAFF.

The chain recombines TRBV9 with TRBJ2-7, with D possibly TRBD1 on 6 matching bases. Germline V gene lookup returns CDR1 SGDLS and CDR2 YYNGEE. The CDR3 runs 15 residues. Trimming stripped 4 bases from V and 4 bases from J, with 18 bases between. The CDR3 spells CASSPPTGYTYEQYF. The CDR3 region has the DNA TGTGCCAGCAGCCCCCCCACAGGGTATACTTACGAGCAGTACTTC.

J is TRBJ1-5 and V is TRBV7-9; D unclear. Germline CDR1 is SEHNR and CDR2 is FQNEAQ (reference sequence). Trimming left V 1 base short and J 4 bases short, with 11 bases between. The CDR3 covers 15 residues. The CDR3 DNA sequence: TGTGCCAGCAGCTTAGTTACGGCAGGAAATCAGCCCCAGCATTTT. This sequence encodes CASSLVTAGNQPQHF.

As concerns this clone: Compared with germline, one end of the junction differs, possibly owing to a read error. The gene calls are TRBV19 and TRBJ2-1; 7 nucleotides line up with TRBD2. This CDR3 is built from 12 residues. CDR1 is LNHDA, CDR2 SQIVND, per germline (reference sequence). CDR3: CASSINGLELFF. The CDR3 nucleotides read TGTGCCAGTAGTATAAATGGACTAGAGCTGTTCTTC.

The chain links TRBV4-2 to TRBJ2-7; 8 nucleotides agree with TRBD2. This CDR3 spans 17 amino acids. In germline, CDR1 is LGHNA, CDR2 YNFKEQ. The V and J ends lost 0 bases and 3 bases, in that order; junction bases with no gene match: 10. CDR3 amino acids: CASSQDPFSGVDYEQYF. The CDR3 region has the DNA TGTGCCAGCAGCCAAGACCCCTTTAGCGGGGTGGACTACGAGCAGTACTTC.

This sequence joins TRBV9 and TRBJ2-5; D uncertain. The J call may be wrong; the DNA end is better matched by TRBJ2-7. Germline lookup yields CDR1 SGDLS and CDR2 YYNGEE. The CDR3 spans 15 residues. CDR3: CASSVSGYGAYEQYF. CDR3 DNA sequence: TGTGCCAGCAGCGTATCGGGCTATGGGGCCTACGAGCAGTACTTC.

This clone has just one count. The chain has TRBV4-3 and TRBJ2-5, with TRBD2 identical over 10 bases. CDR1 is LGHNA, CDR2 YSLEER, per germline. V dropped 0 bases and J dropped 0; count of bases not matched to a gene: 7. There are 18 residues in the CDR3. CDR3 DNA: TGCGCCAGCAGCCAAGACCTAGCGGGGGCCTTTTACCAAGAGACCCAGTACTTC. Its translation is CASSQDLAGAFYQETQYF.

The V call is TRBV18, the J call TRBJ2-5, with D uncertain. CDR3 size: 11 residues. V was cut by 2 bases and J by 5 bases, with 3 bases left in between. In germline, CDR1 is KGHSH, CDR2 LQKENI. This CDR3 reads CASSPEETQYF. CDR3 bases: TGTGCCAGCTCACCAGAGGAGACCCAGTACTTC.

CDR3: CASSQEGSQPQHF. As DNA, the CDR3 is TGCGCCAGCAGCCAAGAAGGGAGCCAGCCCCAGCATTTT. This chain connects TRBV4-1 to TRBJ1-5; no clear D. V was cut by 0 bases and J by 7 bases, with 7 bases left in between. The CDR3 loop spans 13 amino acids. Germline lookup yields CDR1 MGHRA and CDR2 YSYEKL.

This clone has only one observation. The chain uses TRBV5-1 and TRBJ2-7; D is unresolved. V was shortened by 2 bases and J by 3 bases, with 6 bases between the two germline ends. Germline V CDR1 and CDR2: SGHRS, YFSETQ. The length of the CDR3 is 12 residues. The DNA of the CDR3 is TGCGCCAGCAGCTTAAGTGTCTACGAGCAGTACTTC. Encoded protein: CASSLSVYEQYF.

The CDR3 loop reads CASSLGLAATDTQYF. Here the CDR3 DNA reads TGTGCCAGCAGCCTTGGACTAGCGGCCACAGATACGCAGTATTTT. This chain connects TRBV6-5 to TRBJ2-3; TRBD2 matches at 10 bases. The CDR3 totals 15 residues. Trimming at V came to 6 bases and at J to 2 bases, leaving 5 bases not matched to a gene. CDR1 MNHEY and CDR2 SVGAGI come from the germline V gene.

The rearrangement uses TRBV6-1 and TRBJ2-3; 7 bases align to TRBD1. The ends lost 4 bases at V and 2 bases at J; junction bases unmatched: 9. In germline, CDR1 is MNHNS, CDR2 SASEGT. The CDR3 loop spans 16 amino acids. CDR3 in DNA: TGTGCCAGCAGTGTGGGTATGACAGGGATCACAGATACGCAGTATTTT. Protein sequence: CASSVGMTGITDTQYF.

The V and J genes are TRBV28 and TRBJ2-2; 7 positions match TRBD2. Trimming at V came to 5 bases and at J to 2 bases, leaving 8 bases not matched to a gene. Per the germline V gene, CDR1 is MDHEN and CDR2 is SYDVKM. This CDR3 has 16 residues. The CDR3 is CASSNEAGDNTGELFF. DNA for the CDR3: TGTGCCAGCAGTAACGAGGCGGGGGACAACACCGGGGAGCTGTTTTTT.

The V call is TRBV28, the J call TRBJ2-1; maybe TRBD1 (5 bases). Trimming stripped 6 bases from V and 5 bases from J, with 14 bases between. The CDR3 consists of 14 residues. CDR1 and CDR2 (germline): MDHEN, SYDVKM. The CDR3 sequence is CASSRTTGHNEQFF. CDR3 sequence (DNA): TGTGCCAGCAGCCGGACCACAGGCCACAATGAGCAGTTCTTC.

The chain employs TRBV6-5 and TRBJ1-4; D is unclear. The V end was cut by 4 bases, the J end by 4 bases, with 7 bases between. Germline V gene sequence: CDR1 MNHEY, CDR2 SVGAGI. CDR3 length equals 13 residues. DNA of the CDR3: TGTGCCAGCAGTTCCCTAAATAATGAAAAACTGTTTTTT. Protein product: CASSSLNNEKLFF.

This clone appeared a few times. The chain uses TRBV6-5 and TRBJ2-1; unclear D gene. Germline V gene lookup returns CDR1 MNHEY and CDR2 SVGAGI. Trimming shortened V by 2 bases and J by 2 bases, and 7 bases separated the two germline ends. This CDR3 is built from 14 residues. The CDR3 reads CASSYPGPYNEQFF. The CDR3 DNA sequence: TGTGCCAGCAGTTACCCCGGGCCCTACAATGAGCAGTTCTTC.

There are a few counts of this clone. This chain joins TRBV7-9 and TRBJ1-5; TRBD1 might be the D (6 bases). The CDR3 extends over 14 amino acids. The germline gives CDR1 SEHNR, CDR2 FQNEAQ (reference sequence). The V end was cut by 5 bases, the J end by 0 bases, with 8 bases between. CDR3 region: CASSEGVSNQPQHF. As DNA, the CDR3 is TGTGCCAGCAGCGAGGGGGTTAGCAATCAGCCCCAGCATTTT.

A single count supports this clone. The rearrangement joins TRBV4-1 to TRBJ2-3, with 7 bases lining up with TRBD2. Per germline, CDR1 MGHRA and CDR2 YSYEKL. This CDR3 spans 16 amino acids. V lost 1 base, J lost 0 bases, and 4 bases stayed unmatched. CDR3 loop: CASSQVLADSTDTQYF. CDR3 nucleotide sequence: TGCGCCAGCAGCCAAGTCCTAGCGGATAGCACAGATACGCAGTATTTT.

This chain joins TRBV7-7 and TRBJ2-5; 9 bases match TRBD1. CDR1 SSHAT and CDR2 FNYEAQ come from the germline V gene (reference sequence). The CDR3 totals 14 residues. After removal of 5 bases from V and 5 bases from J, the junction contained 6 bases not matched to a gene. The chain's CDR3 is CASSQTGGRETQYF. The CDR3 DNA reads as TGTGCCAGCAGCCAAACAGGGGGCCGGGAGACCCAGTACTTC. The complete variable domain, with remaining parts taken from reference TRBV7-7 and TRBJ2-5, reads GAGVSQSPRYKVTKRGQDVTLRCDPISSHATLYWYQQALGQGPEFLTYFNYEAQPDKSGLPSDRFSAERPEGSISTLTIQRTEQRDSAMYRCASSQTGGRETQYFGPGTRLLVL.

The chain employs TRBV28 and TRBJ2-7; 9 positions agree with TRBD1. Germline V lookup: CDR1 MDHEN, CDR2 SYDVKM. The J segment lost 0 bases and the V segment lost 5 bases, leaving 8 bases of the junction unmatched. The CDR3 is 16 residues long. CDR3 bases: TGTGCCAGCAGTGGACAGGGGCCTTACGACTCCTACGAGCAGTACTTC. Its translation is CASSGQGPYDSYEQYF.

Worth noting for this clone: A junction boundary mismatches the germline segment, possibly from a read error. This chain connects TRBV6-5 to TRBJ1-4, with 8 bases that match TRBD1. There are 11 residues in the CDR3. Per the germline V gene, CDR1 is MNHEY and CDR2 is SVGAGI. CDR3 in DNA: TGTGCCAGCAGGGACAGGGAAACACTGTTTTTT. This encodes CASRDRETLFF.

The rearrangement links TRBV28 to TRBJ2-2; 15 positions match TRBD2. The CDR3 has 18 amino acids. Per the germline V gene, CDR1 is MDHEN and CDR2 is SYDVKM. V shed 3 bases and J 4 bases; nucleotides not matched to a gene: 6. CDR3 in DNA: TGTGCCAGCAGTTTCCCGGGACTAGCGGGAGGCCCCACCGGGGAGCTGTTTTTT. Amino acids: CASSFPGLAGGPTGELFF.